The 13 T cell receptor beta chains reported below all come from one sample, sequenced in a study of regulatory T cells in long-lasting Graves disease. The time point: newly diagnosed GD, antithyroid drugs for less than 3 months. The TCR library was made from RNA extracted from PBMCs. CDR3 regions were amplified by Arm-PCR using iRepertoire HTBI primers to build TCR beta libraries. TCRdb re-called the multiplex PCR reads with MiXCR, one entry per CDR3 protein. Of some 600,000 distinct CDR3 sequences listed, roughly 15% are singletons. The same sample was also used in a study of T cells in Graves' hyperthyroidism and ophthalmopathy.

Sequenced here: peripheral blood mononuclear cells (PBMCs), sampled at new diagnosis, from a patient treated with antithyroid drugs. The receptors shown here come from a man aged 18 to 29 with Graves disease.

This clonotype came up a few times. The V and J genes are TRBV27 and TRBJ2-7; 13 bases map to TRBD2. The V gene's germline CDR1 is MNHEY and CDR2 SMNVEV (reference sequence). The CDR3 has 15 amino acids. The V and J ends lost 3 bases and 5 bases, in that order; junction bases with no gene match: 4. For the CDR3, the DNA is TGTGCCAGCAGTTTGGGAGGGACTAGCGGGAACGAGCAGTACTTC. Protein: CASSLGGTSGNEQYF.

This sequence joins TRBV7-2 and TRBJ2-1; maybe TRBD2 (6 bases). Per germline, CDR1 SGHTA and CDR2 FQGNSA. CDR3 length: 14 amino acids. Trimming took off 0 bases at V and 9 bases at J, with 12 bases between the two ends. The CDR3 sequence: CASSLASGSGEQFF. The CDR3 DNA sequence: TGTGCCAGCAGCTTAGCAAGCGGGTCAGGTGAGCAGTTCTTC.

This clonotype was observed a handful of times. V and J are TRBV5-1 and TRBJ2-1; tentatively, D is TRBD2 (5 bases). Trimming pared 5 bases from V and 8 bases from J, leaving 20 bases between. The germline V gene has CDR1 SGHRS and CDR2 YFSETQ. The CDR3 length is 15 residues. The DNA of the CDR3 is TGCGCCAGCAGGCCGAGACTGGAGGCCGGGCATGAGCAGTTCTTC. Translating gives CASRPRLEAGHEQFF.

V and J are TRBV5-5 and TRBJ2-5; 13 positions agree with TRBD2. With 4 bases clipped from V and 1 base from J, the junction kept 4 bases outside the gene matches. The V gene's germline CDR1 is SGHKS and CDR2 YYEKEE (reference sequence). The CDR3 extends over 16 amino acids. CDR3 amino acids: CASSGGLAGVQETQYF. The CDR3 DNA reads TGTGCCAGCAGCGGCGGACTAGCGGGGGTCCAAGAGACCCAGTACTTC.

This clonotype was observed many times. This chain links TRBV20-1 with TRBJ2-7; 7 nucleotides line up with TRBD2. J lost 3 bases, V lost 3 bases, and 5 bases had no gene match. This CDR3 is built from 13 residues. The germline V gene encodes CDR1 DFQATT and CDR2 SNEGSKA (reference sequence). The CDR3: CSARSGADYEQYF. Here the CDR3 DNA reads TGCAGTGCTAGGAGCGGGGCGGACTACGAGCAGTACTTC.

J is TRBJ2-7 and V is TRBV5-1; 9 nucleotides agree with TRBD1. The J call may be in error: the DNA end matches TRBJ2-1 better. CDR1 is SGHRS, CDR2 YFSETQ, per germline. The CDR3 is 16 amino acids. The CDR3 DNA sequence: TGCGCCAGCAGCTCAGGGACAGGGAGCTCCTACAATGAGCAGTTCTTC. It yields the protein CASSSGTGSSYNEQFF.

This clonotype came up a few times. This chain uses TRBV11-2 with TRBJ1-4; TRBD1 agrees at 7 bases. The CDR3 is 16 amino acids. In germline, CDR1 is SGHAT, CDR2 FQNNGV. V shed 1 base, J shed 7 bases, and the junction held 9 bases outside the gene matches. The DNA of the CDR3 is TGTGCCAGCAGCTTAGCCCCGACAGGGCAGGCTGAAAAACTGTTTTTT. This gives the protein CASSLAPTGQAEKLFF.

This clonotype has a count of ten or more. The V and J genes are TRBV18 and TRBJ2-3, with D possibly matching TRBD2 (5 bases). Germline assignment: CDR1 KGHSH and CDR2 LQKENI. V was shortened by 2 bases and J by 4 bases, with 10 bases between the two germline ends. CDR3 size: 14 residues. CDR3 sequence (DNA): TGTGCCAGCTCACCAGGCGGGCTTGCAGATACGCAGTATTTT. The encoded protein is CASSPGGLADTQYF.

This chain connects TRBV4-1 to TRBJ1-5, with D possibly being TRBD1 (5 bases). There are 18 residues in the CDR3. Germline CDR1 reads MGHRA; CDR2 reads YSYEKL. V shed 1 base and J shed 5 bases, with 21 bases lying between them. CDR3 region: CASSQGRVAGVGDQPQHF. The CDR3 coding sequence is TGCGCCAGCAGCCAAGGCAGGGTAGCCGGAGTTGGCGATCAGCCCCAGCATTTT.

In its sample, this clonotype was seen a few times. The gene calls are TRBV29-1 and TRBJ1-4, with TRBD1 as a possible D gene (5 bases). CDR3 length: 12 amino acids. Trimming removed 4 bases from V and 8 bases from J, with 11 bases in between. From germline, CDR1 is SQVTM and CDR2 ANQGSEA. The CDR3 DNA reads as TGCAGCGTTGTCGGGGGGGAGGAAAAACTGTTTTTT. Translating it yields CSVVGGEEKLFF.

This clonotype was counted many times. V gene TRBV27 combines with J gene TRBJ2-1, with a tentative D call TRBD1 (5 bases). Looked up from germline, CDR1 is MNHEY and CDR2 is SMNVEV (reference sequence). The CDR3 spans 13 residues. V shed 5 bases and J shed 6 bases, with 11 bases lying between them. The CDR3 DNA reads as TGTGCCAGCAGTCGACAGACCGGCAATGAGCAGTTCTTC. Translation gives CASSRQTGNEQFF.

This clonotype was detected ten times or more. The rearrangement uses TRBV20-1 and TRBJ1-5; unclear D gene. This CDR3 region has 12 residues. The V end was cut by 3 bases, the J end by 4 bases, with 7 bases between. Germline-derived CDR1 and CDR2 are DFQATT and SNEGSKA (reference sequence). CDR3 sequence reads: CSARPQNQPQHF. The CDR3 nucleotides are TGCAGTGCTAGGCCACAGAATCAGCCCCAGCATTTT.

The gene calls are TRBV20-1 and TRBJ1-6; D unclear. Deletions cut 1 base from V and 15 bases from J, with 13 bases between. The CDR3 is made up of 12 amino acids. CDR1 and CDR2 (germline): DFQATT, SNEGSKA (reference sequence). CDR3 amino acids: CSARGHKEGLHF. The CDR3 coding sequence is TGCAGTGCTAGAGGCCACAAGGAGGGCCTCCACTTT.